This T cell receptor (beta chain) came from a study of post-analysis software for immune sequencing data. Study overall: Multiple sclerosis in the patients followed relapsing-remitting, secondary progressive and progressive-relapsing courses.

Whole-study findings and limits: The study found TRBV5-6, TRBV5-1 and TRBV20-1 among about 5 TRBV segments more frequent in patients than controls.

With regard to this clonotype: Its target is unknown. A much more abundant neighbour one base away suggests this may be a read error.

V lost 1 base, J lost 4 bases, and 7 bases lay in between. Germline V gives CDR1 SQVTM, CDR2 ANQGSEA. This CDR3 comprises 13 residues. Built from TCR beta cDNA, the libraries had unique molecular identifiers in them. MiXCR, applied by TCRdb to the PCR reads, yields one record per CDR3 protein. The top ten hold approximately 4.4% of the sample, which has fewer than 850,000 distinct CDR3 sequences, 35% to 55% seen once. Sequencing input: blood. The gene calls are TRBV29-1 and TRBJ2-2; D remains ambiguous. This receptor was identified in a girl aged 10 to 17 with multiple sclerosis. The CDR3: CSVEVDSTGELFF. The DNA of the CDR3 is TGCAGCGTTGAAGTGGATAGCACCGGGGAGCTGTTTTTT.